This paragraph reports one T cell receptor (beta chain). This clonotype was observed a few times. Its antigen specificity is not known. One base away there is no much larger clone; base qualities are not given. Inclusive of the bounding cysteine and phenylalanine, the CDR3 is 17 residues long. The read is trimmed to its CDR3 DNA, 51 bases read in frame from base 1. Deletion took 7 bases off V and 0 bases off J, with a span of 19 bases between the germline ends. The germline V gene gives CDR1 as KGHDR and CDR2 as SFDVKD. The sample's time point label is to be understood as: newly diagnosed GD, antithyroid drugs for less than 3 months. For both TCR sequencing and RNA sequencing, RNA was extracted from PBMCs in TRIzol. Graves' disease was diagnosed according to American Thyroid Association guidelines. Patients for the study were recruited at an endocrinology department in Xi'an, China. Each patient gave about 10 milliliters of peripheral blood, collected in an EDTA anticoagulant tube. Ficoll Paque Plus density gradient separation was used to isolate PBMCs, and no additional T cell sorting was done. An Agilent 2100 Bioanalyzer and agarose gel were used to check RNA quality, while a NanoDrop 2000 measured RNA concentration.

These data belong to a study of regulatory T cells in long-lasting Graves disease (dated by TCRdb to 2020 to 2023). In terms of the full investigation: Newly diagnosed Graves' disease patients had taken antithyroid drugs for less than 3 months. TCR sequencing covered around 13 persistent and 20 newly diagnosed Graves' disease patients, 33 samples in total. Peripheral blood TCR sequencing and RNA sequencing compared persistent Graves' disease patients with newly diagnosed Graves' disease patients. The study took place in China and was registered as a clinical trial. Paper-wide results and their limitations: Lower TCR Shannon entropy and fewer highly expanded clones were observed in persistent Graves' disease patients than in newly diagnosed patients, which suggested clonal expansion. Persistent patients shared more public clonotypes among themselves (more than 2,500) than newly diagnosed patients did (approximately 870). Persistent disease showed preferential use of TRBV28, TRBJ1-2 and TRBJ2-5, whereas newly diagnosed disease favored TRBV20-1 and TRBJ2-1. The authors acknowledged the small sample size as a limitation that may reduce accuracy. The study examined only peripheral blood because the primary lesion, thyroid tissue, could not be accessed. Only the TCR beta chain was sequenced and analyzed.

Libraries were made using multiplex PCR. TCRdb names Illumina HiSeq 4000 as the instrument used. TCR beta libraries were built with iRepertoire HTBI primers and Arm-PCR amplification of CDR3 regions. PCR products were gel purified before sequencing. The paper's processing steps were these. Gene usage analysis of CDR3 amino acid clonotypes used the 60 to 80 TRBV and more than 13 TRBJ segments found across samples. COPE and FqMerger were used to merge the filtered high-quality paired reads into contigs. Contigs were aligned with BLAST to IMGT TRBV, TRBD and TRBJ reference genes, and CDR3 was defined per IMGT. Any clonotype with a frequency above 0.1% was counted as a highly expanded clone. Shannon entropy served as the measure of repertoire diversity, while the Gini coefficient captured V-J evenness. A clonotype was considered public if more than one individual shared it. Using fastp trimming at Q25 and MiXCR clonotype assembly, TCRdb reanalyzed the public sequencing data and kept in-frame beta chains. Every CDR3 protein is listed once, alongside the most common genes and DNA of its rows. Here the V and J calls rest on TCRdb's processing, not on the authors' analysis. The sample profile shows roughly 420,000 distinct CDR3 sequences; about a sixth of them were found once. The leading ten clones occupy about 10% of the sample.

The sample was also linked to a second study, of T cells in Graves' hyperthyroidism and ophthalmopathy. Looking at the second paper: A patient counted as having stable Graves' hyperthyroidism if no progression to ophthalmopathy occurred over 18 months of follow-up. The hyperthyroidism patients were between 18 and 65 years old and newly diagnosed, with a disease duration of less than 2 months. Patients with uncontrolled infections, other autoimmune diseases, pregnancy or lactation were excluded. Diagnoses were based on clinical symptoms, serum thyroxine and TRAb, thyroid ultrasound and orbital computed tomography. A first-round RT-PCR of the TCR CDR3 used the HTBI primer set with the Qiagen OneStep RT-PCR kit. Most expanded thyroid clonotypes (frequency above 0.001) were also found in blood, which suggests that blood repertoires may mirror thyroid immune responses. A 13 V-J signature model separated ophthalmopathy from stable hyperthyroidism, with over 85% sensitivity and just under 84% specificity in cross-validation and 80%/75% in testing. In validation, the model predicted progression to ophthalmopathy a median of around 6.5 months before onset, with 65% to 71% sensitivity and 72.22% specificity. To identify distinguishing TCR V-J signatures, a discovery cohort of around 100 patients was used, comprising under 45 with Graves' ophthalmopathy and 57 with stable Graves' hyperthyroidism. Prospective prediction of ophthalmopathy was tested in an independent validation cohort consisting of about 20 hyperthyroidism patients and approximately 16 patients who later progressed to ophthalmopathy. The 95 to 100 discovery patients were divided at random into training and test sets in a 7:3 ratio. In roughly six Graves' hyperthyroidism patients, the study also compared T-cell repertoires from thyroid tissue with T-cell repertoires from blood. Once sampling was done, hyperthyroidism patients were given methimazole at a starting dose of 30 mg daily, whereas ophthalmopathy patients were given high-dose intravenous methylprednisolone. Libraries were constructed in a second round of multiplex PCR, after which size selection and purification were carried out. The libraries were sequenced on an Illumina HiSeq2000 using paired-end 100 bp reads. Raw data were processed with SOAPnuke, discarding reads with adapters, uncalled bases, mean Phred below 15, or no exact constant-primer or identifier match. High-quality paired reads were merged with COPE v1.2.5, and unique nucleotide sequences were defined as clonotypes. MiTCR v1.1 was used to align clonotypes to the IMGT TRBV, TRBD and TRBJ reference segments. Analysis was restricted to V-J combinations with a frequency above 0.0001, which covered about 99% of repertoires. A TCS score was defined as the ratio between F50 (clonal expansion) and ExV (chaos), using BLOSUM62-based TCRdist between CDR3 peptides within each V-J. Welch's t-statistics and random forest reduced approximately 520 V-J features to 13, which were used in a naive Bayes classifier (R e1071). No statistical method was used to fix the sample size in advance, and group allocation was not hidden from the investigators. The paper describes TCR Vbeta CDR3 sequencing of around 140 peripheral blood samples, made up of about 40 ophthalmopathy patients, over 70 hyperthyroidism patients and some 17 progressor patients.

This clonotype was obtained from a woman in her thirties with Graves disease. Donor details come from another sample of the same person, matched by shared clones. Recombination joined TRBV24-1 with TRBJ2-3; TRBD2 is perhaps the D gene, given 6 matching bases. The sample here was peripheral blood mononuclear cells (PBMCs), taken at new diagnosis, from a patient treated with antithyroid drugs. CDR3 loop: CATSAGKRVPSTDTQYF. The DNA sequence reads TGTGCCACCAGCGCTGGAAAGCGGGTTCCTAGCACAGATACGCAGTATTTT.